The 5 T cell receptor beta chains presented below share a single source sample, sequenced in a study of OX40 agonist ivuxolimab in advanced cancers. Sequencing was performed with immunoSEQ multiplex PCR; in TCRdb, only in-frame clones are kept and a portion is missing. Of tens of thousands of clones listed, around 87% were seen once; the top ten hold roughly 27%. The sequenced sample was CD4+ or CD8+ T cells sorted from blood, obtained in a trial of the OX40 agonist ivuxolimab. The receptors here all came from an adult with an advanced solid tumor such as melanoma, head and neck, liver or kidney cancer.

The chain links TRBV6-5 to TRBJ1-5, with unresolved D. Trimming cost V 4 bases and J 7 bases, with 17 bases left between them. Germline-derived CDR1 and CDR2 are MNHEY and SVGAGI. The CDR3 runs to 15 residues. DNA for the CDR3: TGTGCCAGCAGTTCCCGGACGGCGGCCGGACAGCCCCAGCATTTT. Protein sequence: CASSSRTAAGQPQHF.

This chain joins TRBV6-5 and TRBJ1-2; D perhaps matches TRBD1 (5 bases). From germline, CDR1 is MNHEY and CDR2 SVGAGI. Trimming removed 0 bases at V and 1 base at J, with 12 bases between. This CDR3 has 16 residues. In DNA, the CDR3 is TGTGCCAGCAGTTACTCGACCCCCGACAGTAACTATGGCTACACCTTC. Its translation is CASSYSTPDSNYGYTF.

The chain combines TRBV28 with TRBJ1-2; possibly TRBD1 for D (5 bases). From germline, CDR1 is MDHEN and CDR2 SYDVKM. Trimming left V 8 bases short and J 3 bases short, with 19 bases between. The CDR3 is made up of 15 amino acids. DNA of the CDR3: TGTGCCAGCGGACCGACGGGGCATAGTGACTATGGCTACACCTTC. This codes for CASGPTGHSDYGYTF.

V usage is TRBV5-6 and J usage is TRBJ2-2, with D possibly TRBD1 on 5 matching bases. Germline V lookup: CDR1 SGHDT, CDR2 YYEEEE. The CDR3 extends over 15 amino acids. The ends were cut back, 5 bases at V and 5 bases at J, with 16 bases in the middle. CDR3 DNA: TGTGCCAGCAGTCATGGGAATCGACAGACCGGGGAGCTGTTTTTT. This sequence encodes CASSHGNRQTGELFF.

The V call is TRBV5-8, the J call TRBJ1-1; TRBD1 might be the D (5 bases). Trimming removed 0 bases at V and 1 base at J, with 22 bases between. CDR3 length equals 19 residues. Per the germline V gene, CDR1 is SGHTS and CDR2 is YDEGEE. The CDR3 reads CASSLAFSAGSPRNTEAFF. The CDR3 coding sequence is TGTGCCAGCAGCTTGGCCTTCTCAGCAGGGTCTCCGCGGAACACTGAAGCTTTCTTT.